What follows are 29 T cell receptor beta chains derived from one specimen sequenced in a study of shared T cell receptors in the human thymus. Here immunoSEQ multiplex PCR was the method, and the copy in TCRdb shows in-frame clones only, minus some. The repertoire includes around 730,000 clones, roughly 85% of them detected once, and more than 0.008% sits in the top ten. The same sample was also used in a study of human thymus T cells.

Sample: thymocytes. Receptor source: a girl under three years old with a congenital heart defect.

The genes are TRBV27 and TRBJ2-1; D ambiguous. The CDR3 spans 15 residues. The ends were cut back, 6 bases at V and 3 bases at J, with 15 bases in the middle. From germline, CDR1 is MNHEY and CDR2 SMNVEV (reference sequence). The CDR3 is CASRSPSYGYNEQFF. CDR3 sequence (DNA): TGTGCCAGCAGATCCCCTTCCTATGGCTACAATGAGCAGTTCTTC.

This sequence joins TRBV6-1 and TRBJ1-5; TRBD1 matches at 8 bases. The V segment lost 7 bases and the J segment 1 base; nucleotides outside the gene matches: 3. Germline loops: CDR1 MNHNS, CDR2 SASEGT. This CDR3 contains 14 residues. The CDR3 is CASTPGGSNQPQHF. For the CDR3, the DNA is TGTGCCAGCACCCCAGGGGGCAGCAATCAGCCCCAGCATTTT.

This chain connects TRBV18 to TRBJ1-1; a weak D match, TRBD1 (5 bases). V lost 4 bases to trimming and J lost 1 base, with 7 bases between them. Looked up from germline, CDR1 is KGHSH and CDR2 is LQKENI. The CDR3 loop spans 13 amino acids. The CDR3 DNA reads TGTGCCAGCTCACGGGGGGGGAACACTGAAGCTTTCTTT. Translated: CASSRGGNTEAFF.

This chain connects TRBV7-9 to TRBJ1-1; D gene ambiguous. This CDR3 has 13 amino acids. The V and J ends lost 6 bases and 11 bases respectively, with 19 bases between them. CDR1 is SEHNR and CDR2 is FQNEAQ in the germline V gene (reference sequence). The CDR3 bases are TGTGCCAGCAGTCGCGACGGGTCCTGGGAGGCTTTCTTT. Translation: CASSRDGSWEAFF.

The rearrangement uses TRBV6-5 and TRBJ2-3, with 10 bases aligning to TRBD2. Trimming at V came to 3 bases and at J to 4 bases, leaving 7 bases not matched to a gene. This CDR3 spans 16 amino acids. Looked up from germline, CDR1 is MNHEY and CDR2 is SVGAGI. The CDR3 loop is CASSYERGGFADTQYF. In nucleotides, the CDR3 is TGTGCCAGCAGTTATGAGCGGGGGGGTTTCGCAGATACGCAGTATTTT.

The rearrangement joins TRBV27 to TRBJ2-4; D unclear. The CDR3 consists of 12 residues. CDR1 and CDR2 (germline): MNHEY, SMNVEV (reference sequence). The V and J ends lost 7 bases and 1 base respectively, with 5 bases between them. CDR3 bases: TGTGCCAGCACCGGGGCCAAAAACATTCAGTACTTC. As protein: CASTGAKNIQYF.

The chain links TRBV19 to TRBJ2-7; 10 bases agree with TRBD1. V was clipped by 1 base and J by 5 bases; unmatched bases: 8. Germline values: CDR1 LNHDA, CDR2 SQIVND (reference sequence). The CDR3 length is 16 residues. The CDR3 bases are TGTGCCAGTAGTATAGGCCGCCGGGACAGGGGCCACGAGCAGTACTTC. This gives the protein CASSIGRRDRGHEQYF. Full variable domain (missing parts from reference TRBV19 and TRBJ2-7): DGGITQSPKYLFRKEGQNVTLSCEQNLNHDAMYWYRQDPGQGLRLIYYSQIVNDFQKGDIAEGYSVSREKKESFPLTVTSAQKNPTAFYLCASSIGRRDRGHEQYFGPGTRLTVT.

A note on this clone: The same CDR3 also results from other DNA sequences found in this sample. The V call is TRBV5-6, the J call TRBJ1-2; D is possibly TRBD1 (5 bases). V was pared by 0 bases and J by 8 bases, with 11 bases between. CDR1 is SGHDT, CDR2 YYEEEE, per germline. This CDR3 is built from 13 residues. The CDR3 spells CASSLGQGWGYTF. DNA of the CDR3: TGTGCCAGCAGCTTGGGCCAGGGATGGGGCTACACCTTC.

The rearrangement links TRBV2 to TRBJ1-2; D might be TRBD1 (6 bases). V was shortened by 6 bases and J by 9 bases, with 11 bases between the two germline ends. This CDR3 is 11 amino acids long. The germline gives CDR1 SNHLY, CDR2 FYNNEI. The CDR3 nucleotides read TGTGCCAGCAGCCGCCAGGGGAGCTACACCTTC. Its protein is CASSRQGSYTF.

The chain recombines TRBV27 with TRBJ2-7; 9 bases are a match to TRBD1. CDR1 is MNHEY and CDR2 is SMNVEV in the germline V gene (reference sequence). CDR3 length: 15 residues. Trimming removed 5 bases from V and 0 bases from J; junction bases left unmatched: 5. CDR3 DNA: TGTGCCAGCAGTAGGGACAGGGACTCCTCCTACGAGCAGTACTTC. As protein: CASSRDRDSSYEQYF.

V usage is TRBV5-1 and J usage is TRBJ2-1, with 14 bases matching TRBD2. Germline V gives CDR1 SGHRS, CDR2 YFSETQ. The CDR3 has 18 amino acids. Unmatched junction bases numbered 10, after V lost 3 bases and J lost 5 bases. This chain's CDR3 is CASSSGTGTSGGNNEQFF. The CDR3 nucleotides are TGCGCCAGCAGCTCGGGAACCGGGACTAGCGGGGGAAACAATGAGCAGTTCTTC. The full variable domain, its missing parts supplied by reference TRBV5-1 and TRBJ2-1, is KAGVTQTPRYLIKTRGQQVTLSCSPISGHRSVSWYQQTPGQGLQFLFEYFSETQRNKGNFPGRFSGRQFSNSRSEMNVSTLELGDSALYLCASSSGTGTSGGNNEQFFGPGTRLTVL.

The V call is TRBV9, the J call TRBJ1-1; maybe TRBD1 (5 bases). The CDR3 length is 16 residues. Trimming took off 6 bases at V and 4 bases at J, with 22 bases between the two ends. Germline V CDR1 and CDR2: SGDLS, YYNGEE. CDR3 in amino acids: CASKPLSTDRRTEAFF. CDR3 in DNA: TGTGCCAGCAAACCTCTTTCGACAGACCGGCGCACTGAAGCTTTCTTT.

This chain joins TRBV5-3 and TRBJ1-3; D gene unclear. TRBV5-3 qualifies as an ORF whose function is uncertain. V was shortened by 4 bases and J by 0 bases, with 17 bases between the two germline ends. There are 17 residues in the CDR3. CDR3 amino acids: CARSLWAEDLSGNTIYF. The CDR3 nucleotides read TGTGCCAGAAGCCTCTGGGCGGAGGACCTCTCTGGAAACACCATATATTTT.

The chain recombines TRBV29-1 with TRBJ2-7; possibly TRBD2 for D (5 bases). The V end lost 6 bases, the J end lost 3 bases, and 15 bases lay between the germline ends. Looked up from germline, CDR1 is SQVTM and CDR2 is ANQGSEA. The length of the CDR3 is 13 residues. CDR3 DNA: TGCAGCGTCGGATTCCGTGGGAGCTACGAGCAGTACTTC. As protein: CSVGFRGSYEQYF.

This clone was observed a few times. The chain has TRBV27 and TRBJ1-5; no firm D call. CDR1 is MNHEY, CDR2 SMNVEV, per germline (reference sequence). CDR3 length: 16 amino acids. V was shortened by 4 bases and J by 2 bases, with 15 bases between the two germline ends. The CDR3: CASSSRSLKGNQPQHF. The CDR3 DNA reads TGTGCCAGCAGTTCGCGGTCACTAAAGGGCAATCAGCCCCAGCATTTT.

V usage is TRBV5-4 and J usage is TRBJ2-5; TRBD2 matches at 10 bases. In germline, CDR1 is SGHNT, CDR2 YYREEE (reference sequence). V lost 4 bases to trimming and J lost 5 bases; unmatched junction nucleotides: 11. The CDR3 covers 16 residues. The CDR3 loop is CASSQILAGTGETQYF. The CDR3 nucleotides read TGTGCCAGCAGCCAAATACTAGCGGGGACCGGGGAGACCCAGTACTTC.

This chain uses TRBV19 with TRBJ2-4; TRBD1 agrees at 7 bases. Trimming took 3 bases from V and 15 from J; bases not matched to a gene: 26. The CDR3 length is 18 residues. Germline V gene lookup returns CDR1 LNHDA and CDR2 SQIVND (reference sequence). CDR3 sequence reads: CASSMGFRQGDGLSTPYF. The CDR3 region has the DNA TGTGCCAGTAGTATGGGATTCCGCCAGGGGGATGGCCTGTCCACCCCGTACTTC.

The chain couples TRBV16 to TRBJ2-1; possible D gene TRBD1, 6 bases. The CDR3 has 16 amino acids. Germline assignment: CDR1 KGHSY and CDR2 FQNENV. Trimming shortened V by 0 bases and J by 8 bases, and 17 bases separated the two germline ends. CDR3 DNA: TGTGCCAGCAGCCAATCGGTGGGGCAGGGGATCCATGAGCAGTTCTTC. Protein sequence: CASSQSVGQGIHEQFF.

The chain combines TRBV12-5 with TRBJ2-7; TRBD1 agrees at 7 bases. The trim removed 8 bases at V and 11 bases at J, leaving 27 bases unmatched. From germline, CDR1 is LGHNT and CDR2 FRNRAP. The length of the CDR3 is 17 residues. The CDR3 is CASKAINRDSGSSGEYF. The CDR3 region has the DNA TGTGCTAGTAAGGCGATCAACCGGGACAGTGGTTCATCCGGGGAGTACTTC.

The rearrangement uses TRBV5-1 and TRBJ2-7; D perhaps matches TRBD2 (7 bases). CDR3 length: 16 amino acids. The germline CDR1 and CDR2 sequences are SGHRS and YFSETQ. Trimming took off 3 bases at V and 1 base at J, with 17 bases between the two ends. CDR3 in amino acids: CASSSRYREGSYEQYF. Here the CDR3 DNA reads TGCGCCAGCAGCTCCCGCTACAGGGAGGGGTCCTACGAGCAGTACTTC.

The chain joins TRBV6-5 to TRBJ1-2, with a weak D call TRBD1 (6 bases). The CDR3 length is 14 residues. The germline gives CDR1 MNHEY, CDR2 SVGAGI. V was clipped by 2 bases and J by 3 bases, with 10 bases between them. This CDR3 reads CASSYANRDYGYTF. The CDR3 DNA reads TGTGCCAGCAGTTACGCCAACAGGGACTATGGCTACACCTTC.

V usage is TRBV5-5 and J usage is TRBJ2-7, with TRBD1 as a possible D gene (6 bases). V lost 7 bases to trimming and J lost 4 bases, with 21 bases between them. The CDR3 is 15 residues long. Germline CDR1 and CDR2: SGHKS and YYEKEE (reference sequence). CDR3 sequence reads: CASRSGAPQNYEQYF. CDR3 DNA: TGTGCCAGCCGGTCAGGGGCGCCCCAGAATTACGAGCAGTACTTC.

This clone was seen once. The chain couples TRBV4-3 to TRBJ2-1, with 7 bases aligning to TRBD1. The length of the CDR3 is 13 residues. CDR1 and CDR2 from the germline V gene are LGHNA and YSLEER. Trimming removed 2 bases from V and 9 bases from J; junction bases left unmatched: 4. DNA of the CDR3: TGCGCCAGCAGCCAAACAGGGGTACCTGAGCAGTTCTTC. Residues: CASSQTGVPEQFF.

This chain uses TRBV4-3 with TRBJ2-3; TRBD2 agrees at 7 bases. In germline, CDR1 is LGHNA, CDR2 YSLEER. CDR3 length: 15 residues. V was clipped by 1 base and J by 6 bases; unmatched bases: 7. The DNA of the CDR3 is TGCGCCAGCAGCCAAGTTAGCAGCGGGGAGGATACGCAGTATTTT. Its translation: CASSQVSSGEDTQYF.

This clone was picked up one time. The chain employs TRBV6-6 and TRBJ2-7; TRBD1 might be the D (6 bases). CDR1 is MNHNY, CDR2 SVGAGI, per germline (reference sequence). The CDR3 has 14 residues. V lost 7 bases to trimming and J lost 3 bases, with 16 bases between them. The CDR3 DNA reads TGTGCCAGCATTAAGGACAGCAGCTTCTACGAGCAGTACTTC. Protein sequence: CASIKDSSFYEQYF.

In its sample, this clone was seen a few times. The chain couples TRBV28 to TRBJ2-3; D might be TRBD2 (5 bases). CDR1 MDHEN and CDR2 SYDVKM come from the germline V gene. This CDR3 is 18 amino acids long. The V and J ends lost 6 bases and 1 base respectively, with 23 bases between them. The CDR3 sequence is CASSPHQEDGRGTDTQYF. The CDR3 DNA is TGTGCCAGCAGCCCCCACCAGGAGGACGGAAGGGGCACAGATACGCAGTATTTT. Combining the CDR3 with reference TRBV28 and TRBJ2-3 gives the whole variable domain DVKVTQSSRYLVKRTGEKVFLECVQDMDHENMFWYRQDPGLGLRLIYFSYDVKMKEKGDIPEGYSVSREKKERFSLILESASTNQTSMYLCASSPHQEDGRGTDTQYFGPGTRLTVL.

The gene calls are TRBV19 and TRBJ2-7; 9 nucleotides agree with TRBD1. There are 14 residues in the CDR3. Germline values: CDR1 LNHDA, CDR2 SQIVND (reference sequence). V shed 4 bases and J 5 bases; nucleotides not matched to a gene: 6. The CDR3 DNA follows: TGTGCCAGTAGTAGGGACAGGGTAAAGAACGAGCAGTACTTC. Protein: CASSRDRVKNEQYF.

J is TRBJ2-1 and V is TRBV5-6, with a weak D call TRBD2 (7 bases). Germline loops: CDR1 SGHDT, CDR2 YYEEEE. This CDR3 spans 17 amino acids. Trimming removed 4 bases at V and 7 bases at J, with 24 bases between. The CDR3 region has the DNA TGTGCCAGCAGCCCCTGCCCCGGGGGGCGTCAAGTGAATGAGCAGTTCTTC. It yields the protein CASSPCPGGRQVNEQFF.

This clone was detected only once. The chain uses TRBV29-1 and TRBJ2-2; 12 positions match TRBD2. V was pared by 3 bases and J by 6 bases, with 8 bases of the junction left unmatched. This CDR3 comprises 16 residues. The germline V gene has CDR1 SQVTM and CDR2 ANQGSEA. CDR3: CSVEKTSGGIAGELFF. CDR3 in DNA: TGCAGCGTTGAGAAAACTAGCGGGGGGATTGCCGGGGAGCTGTTTTTT.